The 10 T cell receptor beta chains below all came from one sample that was sequenced in a study of OX40 agonist ivuxolimab in advanced cancers. Method: immunoSEQ multiplex PCR; TCRdb's copy keeps in-frame clones and lacks some. The table includes roughly 64,000 clones, 75% to 95% detected once. The sequenced sample was CD4+ or CD8+ T cells sorted from blood, obtained in a trial of the OX40 agonist ivuxolimab. Receptors originate from an adult with an advanced solid tumor such as melanoma, head and neck, liver or kidney cancer.

The V call is TRBV6-1, the J call TRBJ1-2; no clear D gene. The CDR3 length is 12 residues. Germline-derived CDR1 and CDR2 are MNHNS and SASEGT. V was clipped by 3 bases and J by 7 bases, with 9 bases between them. In DNA form, the CDR3 reads TGTGCCAGCAGTGATCAAAGGATTGGCTACACCTTC. The encoded protein is CASSDQRIGYTF.

The J gene is TRBJ1-1, the V gene TRBV6-5, with unresolved D. In germline, CDR1 is MNHEY, CDR2 SVGAGI. The length of the CDR3 is 11 residues. V was cut by 8 bases and J by 2 bases, with 6 bases left in between. The CDR3 loop is CASGSNTEAFF. The DNA for the CDR3 is TGTGCCAGCGGTTCCAACACTGAAGCTTTCTTT.

This chain links TRBV6-5 with TRBJ1-6; D may be TRBD1 (5 bases). The CDR3 totals 12 residues. Deletions cut 5 bases from V and 11 bases from J, with 10 bases between. Germline CDR1 MNHEY, CDR2 SVGAGI. The CDR3 bases are TGTGCCAGCAGTAGGGGTTTAGCACCCCTCCACTTT. Residues: CASSRGLAPLHF.

The rearrangement links TRBV21-1 to TRBJ2-3; the listed D gene, TRBD1, was not tested against the DNA. TRBV21-1 represents a pseudogene. The CDR3 has 18 residues. CDR3 protein: CASSKVAGGLIPTDTQYF. DNA of the CDR3: TGTGCCAGCAGCAAAGTGGCAGGGGGCCTGATACCCACAGATACGCAGTATTTT.

The genes are TRBV15 and TRBJ1-2; no firm D call. CDR1 and CDR2 from the germline V gene are LNHNV and YYDKDF (reference sequence). The V end was cut by 0 bases, the J end by 6 bases, with 14 bases between. There are 15 residues in the CDR3. The CDR3 reads CATSREAREPHGYTF. In nucleotides, the CDR3 is TGTGCCACCAGCAGAGAAGCTAGAGAGCCTCATGGCTACACCTTC.

V usage is TRBV2 and J usage is TRBJ2-3; D is perhaps TRBD1 (6 bases). This CDR3 spans 15 amino acids. V was pared by 6 bases and J by 1 base, with 14 bases between. Germline CDR1 is SNHLY and CDR2 is FYNNEI. CDR3 residues: CASRINGGRTDTQYF. The CDR3 DNA sequence: TGTGCCAGCAGAATAAATGGGGGCCGCACAGATACGCAGTATTTT.

A single count supports this clone. J is TRBJ2-5 and V is TRBV4-1; D is possibly TRBD2 (5 bases). The CDR3 totals 14 residues. V was cut by 0 bases and J by 2 bases, with 7 bases left in between. Per germline, CDR1 MGHRA and CDR2 YSYEKL. CDR3 in DNA: TGCGCCAGCAGCCAAGATTTAGCGCAAGAGACCCAGTACTTC. Translation: CASSQDLAQETQYF.

The chain couples TRBV21-1 to TRBJ2-2; the table's TRBD2 call for D was not verified on the DNA. TRBV21-1 is a pseudogene. The length of the CDR3 is 18 residues. In DNA form, the CDR3 reads TGTGCCAGCAGCAAACTGGGGACTAGCGGGAGGAACACCGGGGAGCTGTTTTTT. Its translation is CASSKLGTSGRNTGELFF.

The chain carries TRBV9 and TRBJ2-1; 11 nucleotides match TRBD2. This CDR3 contains 15 residues. The V segment lost 2 bases and the J segment 3 bases; nucleotides outside the gene matches: 1. The V gene's germline CDR1 is SGDLS and CDR2 YYNGEE. CDR3 bases: TGTGCCAGCAGCGTGGGGACTAGCGGCTACAATGAGCAGTTCTTC. As protein: CASSVGTSGYNEQFF. The full variable domain, rest sourced from reference TRBV9 and TRBJ2-1, is DSGVTQTPKHLITATGQRVTLRCSPRSGDLSVYWYQQSLDQGLQFLIQYYNGEERAKGNILERFSAQQFPDLHSELNLSSLELGDSALYFCASSVGTSGYNEQFFGPGTRLTVL.

This chain links TRBV21-1 with TRBJ2-3; no check of the table's D call, TRBD2, against the DNA was made. TRBV21-1 is tagged as a pseudogene. CDR3 length equals 19 residues. Written as DNA, the CDR3 is TGTGCCAGCAGCGAGAGGAGGGGGGGACTAGCGGGAGAGGGAGATACGCAGTATTTT. Translated, it gives CASSERRGGLAGEGDTQYF.